This record concerns one TCR beta chain sequence. The antigen is undetermined. This sample is part of a study of memory CD4+ T cells and cytomegalovirus serostatus. General study findings and limits: Suggested: most of the CMV-linked TCR signature lies in CD4+ memory cells. A US-trained random forest predicted CMV serostatus with median AUC around 0.9. CD4+ memory repertoires contained about 40% of the roughly 160 reported CMV TCRbeta sequences.

Assay: immunoSEQ multiplex PCR; the TCRdb copy retains only in-frame clones and omits some. The sample has some 52,000 clones; around 83% are singletons. The sort gate was single viable CD3+CD4+CD8-CD45RO+ cells for memory CD4+ T cells. The germline CDR1 and CDR2 sequences are LNHDA and SQIVND (reference sequence). Trimming cost V 4 bases and J 9 bases; bases outside gene matches: 7. The CDR3 loop spans 14 amino acids. This chain connects TRBV19 to TRBJ1-2, with 11 bases fitting TRBD1. The sequenced material came from memory CD4+ T cells from blood. The TCR originated in an adult in good health and CMV-seropositive. The CDR3 DNA is TGTGCCAGTAGTAGGACAGGGGGCGAGGTTCGCTACACCTTC. Residues: CASSRTGGEVRYTF. Variable domain in full (rest from reference TRBV19 and TRBJ1-2): DGGITQSPKYLFRKEGQNVTLSCEQNLNHDAMYWYRQDPGQGLRLIYYSQIVNDFQKGDIAEGYSVSREKKESFPLTVTSAQKNPTAFYLCASSRTGGEVRYTFGSGTRLTVV.